This T cell receptor beta chain was captured by sequencing in a study of T cells in localized non-small cell lung cancer. The data were produced by immunoSEQ multiplex PCR, yet TCRdb's version contains in-frame clones alone and is incomplete. This sample carries around 1,800 clones, approximately 25% of them seen once, and the ten largest clones take about 29%. The adjacent lung that was sampled lay at least 2 cm from the tumor margin and showed no atypia. V lost 6 bases to trimming and J lost 0 bases, with 11 bases between them. The germline gives CDR1 SGHNT, CDR2 YENEEA. The CDR3 extends over 14 amino acids. The study, taken as a whole, reports: Uninvolved adjacent lung showed the highest T cell clonality, exceeding tumor. When the top 100 tumor clones were examined, a median approximately 59 of them also appeared in the adjacent lung, which was paired and uninvolved. Analysis by sequencing included only one tumor region, so heterogeneity remains possible.

This clone was seen a handful of times. Antigen unknown. This sequence was found in a male donor aged 60 or over with stage II squamous cell lung carcinoma. The specimen was normal lung tissue next to the tumor, collected before any cancer treatment. The V gene is TRBV11-3, the J gene TRBJ1-2; no reliable D call. The DNA of the CDR3 is TGTGCCAGCAGTCCCAGCGCAGCTAACTATGGCTACACCTTC. This codes for CASSPSAANYGYTF.